The clone carrying this TCR beta chain was detected many times. The data belong to a study of identical twins. TCRdb re-called the 5' RACE reads through MiXCR, storing one row per CDR3 protein. The sample includes about 450,000 distinct CDR3 sequences, less than 20% of them seen just once. V was pared by 6 bases and J by 5 bases, with 9 bases of the junction left unmatched. Looked up from germline, CDR1 is DFQATT and CDR2 is SNEGSKA (reference sequence). There are 15 residues in the CDR3. The rearrangement links TRBV20-1 to TRBJ2-1; 11 bases align to TRBD2. This TCR came from a man over 45 in good health. The sample was naive T cells sorted from blood. CDR3 coding DNA: TGCAGTGCGCAGATGGGACTAGCGGATAACAATGAGCAGTTCTTC. It is translated as CSAQMGLADNNEQFF.